Below are 31 T cell receptor beta chains sequenced from a single sample in a study of shared clonotypes between healthy human individuals. Measured with immunoSEQ multiplex PCR; TCRdb has only the in-frame clones, and not every one. The sample consists of under 600,000 clones, approximately 79% of them appearing once. Sample: PBMCs. These TCRs come from a woman aged 40 to 55 in good health. Some clones in this sample may be carry-over from other donors' samples.

This clone was detected only a few times. The sample carries other DNA sequences with the same CDR3. This chain joins TRBV10-1 and TRBJ2-5; no definite D call. Trimming removed 2 bases from V and 4 bases from J, with 2 bases in between. CDR1 is WNHNN, CDR2 SYGVQD, per germline (reference sequence). CDR3 length: 11 residues. CDR3 in amino acids: CASSEGETQYF. DNA for the CDR3: TGCGCCAGCAGTGAGGGAGAGACCCAGTACTTC.

The V call is TRBV2, the J call TRBJ2-3; D is unresolved. Germline lookup yields CDR1 SNHLY and CDR2 FYNNEI. With 4 bases removed from V and 3 bases from J, the gap between germline ends came to 5 bases. The CDR3 runs to 12 residues. DNA of the CDR3: TGTGCCAGCAGTGTAGTGACAGATACGCAGTATTTT. Its protein product is CASSVVTDTQYF.

The genes are TRBV18 and TRBJ2-2; TRBD2 matches at 11 bases. Germline assignment: CDR1 KGHSH and CDR2 LQKENI. The V segment lost 4 bases and the J segment 5 bases; nucleotides outside the gene matches: 3. The CDR3 loop spans 15 amino acids. CDR3 region: CASSLSSGRTGELFF. The CDR3 DNA reads as TGTGCCAGCTCACTATCTAGCGGGAGGACCGGGGAGCTGTTTTTT.

The chain uses TRBV19 and TRBJ2-6; tentative D call: TRBD2 (5 bases). The V end lost 4 bases, the J end lost 3 bases, and 19 bases lay between the germline ends. This CDR3 has 18 residues. The V gene's germline CDR1 is LNHDA and CDR2 SQIVND (reference sequence). The CDR3 reads CASSRWSGVMSGANVLTF. CDR3 bases: TGTGCCAGTAGTAGGTGGAGCGGTGTTATGAGTGGGGCCAACGTCCTGACTTTC. Full variable domain (remainder filled in from reference TRBV19 and TRBJ2-6): DGGITQSPKYLFRKEGQNVTLSCEQNLNHDAMYWYRQDPGQGLRLIYYSQIVNDFQKGDIAEGYSVSREKKESFPLTVTSAQKNPTAFYLCASSRWSGVMSGANVLTFGAGSRLTVL.

The sample holds one count of this clone. The chain couples TRBV5-6 to TRBJ1-3; possible D gene TRBD1, 5 bases. The CDR3 extends over 16 amino acids. V shed 0 bases and J shed 1 base, with 11 bases lying between them. The germline gives CDR1 SGHDT, CDR2 YYEEEE. The CDR3 sequence is CASSLDRGLSGNTIYF. The CDR3 DNA is TGTGCCAGCAGCTTGGATAGGGGTCTTTCTGGAAACACCATATATTTT.

V gene TRBV4-1 combines with J gene TRBJ1-2, with D uncertain. Germline CDR1 reads MGHRA; CDR2 reads YSYEKL. V was trimmed by 5 bases and J by 3 bases, leaving 13 bases between them. The CDR3 length is 14 residues. In DNA form, the CDR3 reads TGCGCCAGCAGCTATGAACCCGCACACTATGGCTACACCTTC. It specifies CASSYEPAHYGYTF.

The chain carries TRBV28 and TRBJ1-5; maybe TRBD1 (5 bases). The germline V gene has CDR1 MDHEN and CDR2 SYDVKM. V was clipped by 6 bases and J by 3 bases, with 12 bases between them. The CDR3 is 14 amino acids. CDR3 coding DNA: TGTGCCAGCAGGGGGGAGCTAGTCAATCAGCCCCAGCATTTT. Its protein product is CASRGELVNQPQHF.

The V gene is TRBV7-8, the J gene TRBJ2-1; 14 bases are a match to TRBD2. This CDR3 is built from 19 residues. J was trimmed by 5 bases and V by 6 bases; bases with no gene match: 15. Per germline, CDR1 SGHVS and CDR2 FQNEAQ. The CDR3 region has the DNA TGTGCCAGCAGGGATAGGACTAGCGGGAGGACCTCACTGAACAATGAGCAGTTCTTC. As protein: CASRDRTSGRTSLNNEQFF.

CDR3 in DNA: TGTGCCAGCAGCTTAGGGTCGAGCGGGGATACCTATGGCTACACCTTC. Its protein is CASSLGSSGDTYGYTF. J is TRBJ1-2 and V is TRBV11-3; D gene unclear. The germline CDR1 and CDR2 sequences are SGHNT and YENEEA. V lost 1 base and J 4 bases, leaving 16 bases between the germline ends. This CDR3 region has 16 residues. Drawing the rest from reference TRBV11-3 and TRBJ1-2, the complete variable domain is EAGVVQSPRYKIIEKKQPVAFWCNPISGHNTLYWYLQNLGQGPELLIRYENEEAVDDSQLPKDRFSAERLKGVDSTLKIQPAELGDSAVYLCASSLGSSGDTYGYTFGSGTRLTVV.

The chain is built from TRBV7-3 and TRBJ2-1; D call uncertain. The V end was cut by 2 bases, the J end by 8 bases, with 16 bases between. CDR3 length equals 15 residues. Germline lookup yields CDR1 SGHTA and CDR2 FQGTGA. For the CDR3, the DNA is TGTGCCAGCAGCTTAGCCTCAGGATCGGGCGATGAGCAGTTCTTC. It yields the protein CASSLASGSGDEQFF. Using reference TRBV7-3 and TRBJ2-1 for the parts outside the CDR3, the full variable domain is GAGVSQTPSNKVTEKGKYVELRCDPISGHTALYWYRQSLGQGPEFLIYFQGTGAADDSGLPNDRFFAVRPEGSVSTLKIQRTERGDSAVYLCASSLASGSGDEQFFGPGTRLTVL.

This chain joins TRBV7-2 and TRBJ2-7, with 7 positions matching TRBD2. CDR3 size: 14 residues. CDR1 and CDR2 (germline): SGHTA, FQGNSA. With V trimmed by 3 bases and J by 10 bases, 12 bases remained unmatched. CDR3 coding DNA: TGTGCCAGCAGCTTCGGGAGGAATAGCGGACGCCAGTACTTC. Translation gives CASSFGRNSGRQYF.

The chain combines TRBV6-4 with TRBJ2-3; D possibly corresponds to TRBD2 (5 bases). V lost 6 bases and J lost 6, with 13 bases in between. The germline V gene has CDR1 MRHNA and CDR2 SNTAGT. The CDR3 has 13 amino acids. The CDR3 nucleotides are TGTGCCAGCAGCCTGGACTCTCGGGATACGCAGTATTTT. Its translation: CASSLDSRDTQYF.

As for this clone: Given a far larger clone just one base away, this is likely a sequencing read error. The CDR3 carries no conserved terminal phenylalanine or tryptophan, so it likely arises from a read error. The V call is TRBV5-6, the J call TRBJ1-5, with D perhaps matching TRBD1 (5 bases). The length of the CDR3 is 16 residues. CDR1 is SGHDT and CDR2 is YYEEEE in the germline V gene. V lost 0 bases and J lost 3, with 13 bases in between. In nucleotides, the CDR3 is TGTGCCAGCAGCTTGGATGGGGGATCGATCAATCAGCCCCAGCATTCT. Translating it yields CASSLDGGSINQPQHS.

The rearrangement joins TRBV10-3 to TRBJ2-1, with TRBD2 identical over 14 bases. The CDR3 consists of 15 residues. Germline CDR1 reads ENHRY; CDR2 reads SYGVKD. With 10 bases clipped from V and 0 bases from J, the junction kept 2 bases outside the gene matches. CDR3 in amino acids: CARGTSGSSYNEQFF. Written as DNA, the CDR3 is TGTGCCAGGGGGACTAGCGGGAGCTCCTACAATGAGCAGTTCTTC.

The V and J genes are TRBV18 and TRBJ1-1, with D uncertain. The CDR3 loop spans 13 amino acids. CDR1 is KGHSH and CDR2 is LQKENI in the germline V gene. V was trimmed by 5 bases and J by 4 bases, leaving 11 bases between them. CDR3 sequence (DNA): TGTGCCAGCTCAACGCTCGTGGGCACTGAAGCTTTCTTT. Its protein product is CASSTLVGTEAFF. The full variable domain, with the rest looked up from reference TRBV18 and TRBJ1-1, is NAGVMQNPRHLVRRRGQEARLRCSPMKGHSHVYWYRQLPEEGLKFMVYLQKENIIDESGMPKERFSAEFPKEGPSILRIQQVVRGDSAAYFCASSTLVGTEAFFGQGTRLTVV.

The chain recombines TRBV6-6 with TRBJ2-7; D is possibly TRBD1 or TRBD2 (5 bases each). V dropped 6 bases and J dropped 4 bases, with 19 bases sitting between them. The CDR3 runs to 15 residues. The germline V gene encodes CDR1 MNHNY and CDR2 SVGAGI (reference sequence). The CDR3 reads CASRPFRDQNYEQYF. The CDR3 DNA reads TGTGCCAGCAGACCCTTCCGGGACCAGAATTACGAGCAGTACTTC.

This clone was picked up one time. The rearrangement joins TRBV6-1 to TRBJ2-1; D perhaps matches TRBD2 (5 bases). The CDR3 consists of 12 residues. Trimming removed 2 bases at V and 12 bases at J, with 11 bases between. Germline values: CDR1 MNHNS, CDR2 SASEGT. The CDR3 coding sequence is TGTGCCAGCAGTGAAATCGGGGTAATGCAGTTCTTC. It yields the protein CASSEIGVMQFF.

The V call is TRBV6-5, the J call TRBJ1-4, with 7 nucleotides matching TRBD1. The CDR3 totals 14 residues. The germline V gene has CDR1 MNHEY and CDR2 SVGAGI. The junction had 10 bases not matched to a gene; V was cut back by 6 bases and J by 9 bases. The CDR3 reads CASRPGGTEQKLFF. In nucleotides, the CDR3 is TGTGCCAGCAGACCGGGCGGGACAGAACAAAAACTGTTTTTT.

The genes are TRBV15 and TRBJ2-6; D may match TRBD1 or TRBD2 (5 bases each). With 5 bases removed from V and 0 bases from J, the gap between germline ends came to 14 bases. Germline V gene lookup returns CDR1 LNHNV and CDR2 YYDKDF (reference sequence). The CDR3 is 17 amino acids. CDR3 sequence (DNA): TGTGCCACCAGCCGCGCCGGGACGGGCTCTGGGGCCAACGTCCTGACTTTC. Translating gives CATSRAGTGSGANVLTF.

The rearrangement joins TRBV29-1 to TRBJ2-7; no clear D. The CDR3 runs to 11 residues. Germline V gene lookup returns CDR1 SQVTM and CDR2 ANQGSEA. Trimming removed 5 bases from V and 2 bases from J, with 7 bases in between. The CDR3 is CSVYNPYEQYF. The CDR3 region has the DNA TGCAGCGTTTACAATCCCTACGAGCAGTACTTC.

The chain has TRBV27 and TRBJ1-1; D might be TRBD1 (6 bases). The V gene's germline CDR1 is MNHEY and CDR2 SMNVEV (reference sequence). This CDR3 is 19 amino acids long. Trimming stripped 1 base from V and 1 base from J, with 22 bases between. Written as DNA, the CDR3 is TGTGCCAGCAGTTTATATACCCCGACAGGTTACTCTTCGAACACTGAAGCTTTCTTT. Translated, it gives CASSLYTPTGYSSNTEAFF.

The V gene is TRBV5-1, the J gene TRBJ1-2; a weak D match, TRBD1 (5 bases). CDR1 is SGHRS, CDR2 YFSETQ, per germline. V was cut by 2 bases and J by 4 bases, with 15 bases left in between. The CDR3 is made up of 15 amino acids. CDR3 bases: TGCGCCAGCAGCTTCGTGCCGACGGGGGGCTATGGCTACACCTTC. Translating gives CASSFVPTGGYGYTF.

This clone was seen repeatedly, ten times or more. V and J are TRBV6-4 and TRBJ2-3; 7 nucleotides line up with TRBD2. The CDR3 covers 16 residues. The V gene end was trimmed by 2 bases and the J gene end by 1 base; junction bases not matched to a gene: 6. Germline lookup yields CDR1 MRHNA and CDR2 SNTAGT. CDR3 in DNA: TGTGCCAGCAGTGACGAGGGCGGGAGCGGCACAGATACGCAGTATTTT. The encoded protein is CASSDEGGSGTDTQYF.

This chain connects TRBV19 to TRBJ1-3, with D uncertain. This CDR3 spans 14 amino acids. The germline V gene has CDR1 LNHDA and CDR2 SQIVND (reference sequence). V lost 7 bases to trimming and J lost 0 bases, with 10 bases between them. CDR3 bases: TGTGCCAGTAAGGACGGGAACTCTGGAAACACCATATATTTT. This translates into CASKDGNSGNTIYF. Based on the CDR3 plus reference TRBV19 and TRBJ1-3, the full variable domain is DGGITQSPKYLFRKEGQNVTLSCEQNLNHDAMYWYRQDPGQGLRLIYYSQIVNDFQKGDIAEGYSVSREKKESFPLTVTSAQKNPTAFYLCASKDGNSGNTIYFGEGSWLTVV.

This chain uses TRBV6-5 with TRBJ1-1; D is ambiguous. This CDR3 spans 13 amino acids. Germline loops: CDR1 MNHEY, CDR2 SVGAGI. V was clipped by 5 bases and J by 6 bases, with 13 bases between them. As DNA, the CDR3 is TGTGCCAGCAGTCCTCCTCTGGTATCTGAAGCTTTCTTT. It specifies CASSPPLVSEAFF.

The sample holds one count of this clone. The chain uses TRBV7-2 and TRBJ2-7; 10 bases are shared with TRBD2. CDR3 size: 15 residues. The V and J ends lost 4 bases and 1 base, in that order; junction bases with no gene match: 4. In germline, CDR1 is SGHTA, CDR2 FQGNSA. CDR3 coding DNA: TGTGCCAGCAGCTACTCTAGCGGGAGTTCCTACGAGCAGTACTTC. Protein product: CASSYSSGSSYEQYF.

The chain joins TRBV9 to TRBJ2-5; D uncertain. CDR1 SGDLS and CDR2 YYNGEE come from the germline V gene. Trimming left V 0 bases short and J 3 bases short, with 6 bases between. The CDR3 is 13 residues long. DNA of the CDR3: TGTGCCAGCAGCGTAGATGCGGAAGAGACCCAGTACTTC. Its protein is CASSVDAEETQYF.

Written as DNA, the CDR3 is TGCGCCAGCAGTGTGAGACAGCACACAGATACGCAGTATTTT. Its translation: CASSVRQHTDTQYF. The chain uses TRBV10-1 and TRBJ2-3; TRBD1 might be the D (5 bases). The CDR3 length is 14 residues. Germline CDR1 and CDR2: WNHNN and SYGVQD (reference sequence). Trimming stripped 4 bases from V and 2 bases from J, with 10 bases between.

V gene TRBV5-8 combines with J gene TRBJ2-1, with D perhaps given as TRBD1 or TRBD2 (6 bases each). V was shortened by 4 bases and J by 0 bases, with 11 bases between the two germline ends. Germline V lookup: CDR1 SGHTS, CDR2 YDEGEE. This CDR3 is built from 15 residues. The CDR3 protein is CASSRRGSSYNEQFF. The CDR3 DNA reads TGTGCCAGCAGCAGGAGGGGGAGCTCCTACAATGAGCAGTTCTTC.

The V and J genes are TRBV13 and TRBJ2-1; 8 bases are shared with TRBD2. Looked up from germline, CDR1 is PRHDT and CDR2 is FYEKMQ (reference sequence). V lost 6 bases, J lost 8 bases, and 15 bases stayed unmatched. The CDR3 is made up of 16 amino acids. CDR3 sequence: CASRTLKREYGDEQFF. CDR3 sequence (DNA): TGTGCCAGCAGGACGCTAAAGCGGGAGTATGGAGATGAGCAGTTCTTC. The full variable domain, with the rest looked up from reference TRBV13 and TRBJ2-1, is AAGVIQSPRHLIKEKRETATLKCYPIPRHDTVYWYQQGPGQDPQFLISFYEKMQSDKGSIPDRFSAQQFSDYHSELNMSSLELGDSALYFCASRTLKREYGDEQFFGPGTRLTVL.

This clone was seen only once. The chain is built from TRBV14 and TRBJ2-7; D uncertain. The CDR3 loop spans 11 amino acids. The ends were cut back, 3 bases at V and 8 bases at J, with 8 bases in the middle. Germline assignment: CDR1 SGHDN and CDR2 FVKESK. In nucleotides, the CDR3 is TGTGCCAGCAGCCAGGGTGGCAAGCAGTACTTC. Its protein is CASSQGGKQYF.